The next 32 T cell receptor beta chains were all read from a single sample in a study of metastatic and nonmetastatic thyroid tumors. Thyroid surgery took place with no prior treatment in any patient. TCRdb redid the clone calls on the PCR reads using MiXCR. The table has about 4,000 clones, roughly 22% seen once. The sequencing sample was made of tumor tissue. These receptors originate from a female donor with papillary thyroid cancer or a benign thyroid nodule (not recorded which). Some clones in this sample may be carry-over from other donors' samples.

The chain couples TRBV6-1 to TRBJ2-1; D may be TRBD2 (6 bases). This CDR3 has 15 residues. Germline CDR1 is MNHNS and CDR2 is SASEGT. The V end was cut by 2 bases, the J end by 3 bases, with 11 bases between. The CDR3 DNA follows: TGTGCCAGCAGTGAATGGGTAGCGGACTACAATGAGCAGTTCTTC. This codes for CASSEWVADYNEQFF.

This clone is deemed medium-sized. V usage is TRBV24-1 and J usage is TRBJ2-3, with D possibly TRBD2 on 5 matching bases. Germline assignment: CDR1 KGHDR and CDR2 SFDVKD. The ends were cut back, 5 bases at V and 4 bases at J, with 12 bases in the middle. CDR3 length equals 14 residues. CDR3 nucleotide sequence: TGTGCCACCAGTGCAGCGGTGAGGGCAGATACGCAGTATTTT. Amino acid sequence: CATSAAVRADTQYF.

This clone was seen only a few times. The missing conserved phenylalanine or tryptophan at the end of this CDR3 makes a read error likely. The J gene is TRBJ1-2, the V gene TRBV10-1; 7 bases are a match to TRBD1. CDR3 length: 13 residues. The germline gives CDR1 WNHNN, CDR2 SYGVQD (reference sequence). Germline trimming cut 2 bases from V and 8 bases from J; bases unmatched to any gene: 5. CDR3 bases: TGCGCCAGCAGTGAGGATACACAGGGGGGCTACACCTCC. It encodes CASSEDTQGGYTS.

The sample holds a few counts of this clone. The V gene is TRBV6-1, the J gene TRBJ2-1, with 12 bases that match TRBD2. CDR1 MNHNS and CDR2 SASEGT come from the germline V gene. The CDR3 runs 15 residues. V lost 4 bases to trimming and J lost 4 bases; unmatched junction nucleotides: 2. Written as DNA, the CDR3 is TGTGCCAGCAGTGGACTAGCGGGAGCTTACAATGAGCAGTTCTTC. Amino acid sequence: CASSGLAGAYNEQFF.

This clone was counted between two and nine times. The chain combines TRBV2 with TRBJ2-2; 7 nucleotides agree with TRBD2. This CDR3 has 13 amino acids. V dropped 8 bases and J dropped 6; count of bases not matched to a gene: 6. Germline V lookup: CDR1 SNHLY, CDR2 FYNNEI. This CDR3 is CASGLESAGELFF. The CDR3 region has the DNA TGTGCCAGCGGACTAGAAAGCGCCGGGGAGCTGTTTTTT.

The table lists this clone with a few counts. The J gene is TRBJ2-7, the V gene TRBV6-2 or TRBV6-3; D remains ambiguous. CDR3 length: 15 amino acids. Germline loops: CDR1 MNHEY, CDR2 SVGEGT. The germline V and J ends were trimmed by 0 bases and 1 base, with 10 bases remaining between them. CDR3 loop: CASSYSNMGSYEQYF. The CDR3 DNA reads as TGTGCCAGCAGTTACTCGAACATGGGATCCTACGAGCAGTACTTC.

This clone was counted between two and nine times. This may arise from a read error, as a much more abundant clone is one base away. The chain combines TRBV6-2 or TRBV6-3 with TRBJ2-7; D is unclear. The germline gives CDR1 MNHEY, CDR2 SVGEGT. The CDR3 is 13 residues long. V lost 6 bases and J lost 3, with 12 bases in between. The CDR3 DNA is TGTGCCAGCAGAGATCCAGTCAGCTACGAGCAGTACTTC. Translation: CASRDPVSYEQYF.

The V gene is TRBV5-4, the J gene TRBJ2-5, with D possibly matching TRBD2 (5 bases). The germline V and J ends were trimmed by 4 bases and 3 bases, with 10 bases remaining between them. From germline, CDR1 is SGHNT and CDR2 YYREEE (reference sequence). This CDR3 spans 13 amino acids. CDR3 sequence reads: CASSREGEETQYF. The CDR3 DNA is TGTGCCAGCAGCCGAGAGGGCGAAGAGACCCAGTACTTC.

This clone is termed medium-sized (0.01 to 0.1%). The V and J genes are TRBV5-1 and TRBJ2-1; TRBD2 agrees at 10 bases. CDR3 length: 15 amino acids. The V gene end was trimmed by 1 base and the J gene end by 8 bases; junction bases not matched to a gene: 6. Germline V gene lookup returns CDR1 SGHRS and CDR2 YFSETQ. The CDR3 sequence is CASSLSLAGVDEQFF. DNA of the CDR3: TGCGCCAGCAGCTTGTCGCTAGCGGGAGTAGATGAGCAGTTCTTC.

This clone was counted a few times. The V call is TRBV12-3 or TRBV12-4, the J call TRBJ2-2; perhaps TRBD2 as D (5 bases). This CDR3 has 14 amino acids. V was clipped by 2 bases and J by 1 base, with 5 bases between them. The CDR3 DNA reads as TGTGCCAGCAGTTTACGGGGGAACACCGGGGAGCTGTTTTTT. Amino acids: CASSLRGNTGELFF.

This clone appeared many times. This chain connects TRBV7-3 to TRBJ2-3; unclear D gene. Germline values: CDR1 SGHTA, CDR2 FQGTGA. The CDR3 extends over 14 amino acids. V dropped 3 bases and J dropped 7 bases, with 14 bases sitting between them. CDR3 residues: CASSFTPSQYTQYF. The CDR3 nucleotides are TGTGCCAGCAGCTTTACCCCGAGCCAATATACGCAGTATTTT. Full variable domain (outside the CDR3, taken from reference TRBV7-3 and TRBJ2-3): GAGVSQTPSNKVTEKGKYVELRCDPISGHTALYWYRQSLGQGPEFLIYFQGTGAADDSGLPNDRFFAVRPEGSVSTLKIQRTERGDSAVYLCASSFTPSQYTQYFGPGTRLTVL.

The count of this clone is one. One end of the junction does not line up with germline, which may come from a read error. This chain uses TRBV20-1 with TRBJ1-5, with a tentative D call TRBD1 (5 bases). The CDR3 length is 16 residues. Germline CDR1 and CDR2: DFQATT and SNEGSKA (reference sequence). The CDR3 protein is CSATIPGLSSNQPLVF. The CDR3 nucleotides read TGCAGTGCCACCATCCCGGGGCTGTCGAGCAATCAGCCCCTGGTTTTT.

The chain carries TRBV20-1 and TRBJ2-7; tentatively, D is TRBD1 (6 bases). The CDR3 totals 15 residues. V dropped 4 bases and J dropped 3 bases, with 19 bases sitting between them. In germline, CDR1 is DFQATT, CDR2 SNEGSKA (reference sequence). The CDR3, as DNA: TGCAGTGCTAAATTACCTAGGGGGTTTGGCTACGAGCAGTACTTC. This encodes CSAKLPRGFGYEQYF.

This clone was counted between two and nine times. Here the CDR3 DNA reads TGCAGCGTTGAAGCAGACTCCGAATCCTACGAGCAGTACTTC. Translating gives CSVEADSESYEQYF. The chain joins TRBV29-1 to TRBJ2-7; D remains unclear. The CDR3 runs to 14 residues. V was cut by 1 base and J by 1 base, with 11 bases left in between. Germline V gives CDR1 SQVTM, CDR2 ANQGSEA.

V usage is TRBV12-3 or TRBV12-4 and J usage is TRBJ1-5; no definite D call. V lost 6 bases and J 5 bases, leaving 14 bases between the germline ends. The CDR3 runs to 14 residues. The CDR3 here is CASSTAVRYQPQHF. The CDR3 DNA sequence: TGTGCCAGCAGCACTGCGGTTCGGTATCAGCCCCAGCATTTT.

The sample holds a few counts of this clone. The chain employs TRBV27 and TRBJ2-7; 8 bases match TRBD2. V lost 6 bases, J lost 4 bases, and 11 bases stayed unmatched. There are 15 residues in the CDR3. CDR1 is MNHEY and CDR2 is SMNVEV in the germline V gene (reference sequence). CDR3 DNA: TGTGCCAGCAGCTCCTTCAGCGCGGGAGGTTACGAGCAGTACTTC. Its protein product is CASSSFSAGGYEQYF.

The CDR3 region has the DNA TGTGCCAGCAGCTTAGATGCGAACGAGCAGTACTTC. Its protein is CASSLDANEQYF. V gene TRBV7-8 combines with J gene TRBJ2-7, with D hard to call. The ends were cut back, 1 base at V and 5 bases at J, with 6 bases in the middle. This CDR3 region has 12 residues. Germline lookup yields CDR1 SGHVS and CDR2 FQNEAQ.

This chain connects TRBV27 to TRBJ1-2; a weak D match, TRBD1 (5 bases). CDR3 size: 16 residues. V lost 2 bases and J lost 0, with 13 bases in between. In germline, CDR1 is MNHEY, CDR2 SMNVEV (reference sequence). CDR3 sequence: CASSLAGASANYGYTF. In nucleotides, the CDR3 is TGTGCCAGCAGTTTAGCCGGGGCCTCAGCTAACTATGGCTACACCTTC.

By share, this clone counts as medium-sized. V and J are TRBV5-1 and TRBJ2-1, with TRBD2 matching over 9 bases. Trimming took 8 bases from V and 5 from J; bases not matched to a gene: 5. The CDR3 is 13 residues long. Per the germline V gene, CDR1 is SGHRS and CDR2 is YFSETQ. This CDR3 is CASSGTSNNEQFF. The CDR3 DNA is TGCGCCAGTTCCGGGACTAGCAACAATGAGCAGTTCTTC.

The CDR3 spells CASSQGLAETYEQYF. DNA of the CDR3: TGTGCCAGCAGCCAAGGACTAGCGGAGACCTACGAGCAGTACTTC. The chain combines TRBV4-2 with TRBJ2-7, with 9 positions matching TRBD2. Per germline, CDR1 LGHNA and CDR2 YNFKEQ. CDR3 length: 15 amino acids. V shed 1 base and J 2 bases; nucleotides not matched to a gene: 3.

This clone is termed large. This may arise from a read error, as a much more abundant clone is one base away. This CDR3 is also generated by other DNA sequences in the sample. The rearrangement uses TRBV5-1 and TRBJ2-3, with D tentatively TRBD1 or TRBD2 (5 bases each). With 6 bases removed from V and 3 bases from J, the gap between germline ends came to 14 bases. CDR1 and CDR2 from the germline V gene are SGHRS and YFSETQ. The CDR3 covers 14 residues. The DNA for the CDR3 is TGCGCCAGCACATCGGGGCAGGGAACAGATACGCAGTATTTT. Protein: CASTSGQGTDTQYF.

The chain couples TRBV6-1 to TRBJ1-1, with D perhaps matching TRBD1 (5 bases). The CDR3 loop spans 14 amino acids. The germline V and J ends were trimmed by 4 bases and 3 bases, with 12 bases remaining between them. Germline CDR1 MNHNS, CDR2 SASEGT. CDR3 amino acids: CASSAGTDYTEAFF. CDR3 nucleotides: TGTGCCAGCAGTGCAGGGACGGATTACACTGAAGCTTTCTTT.

This clone counts as medium-sized (0.01 to 0.1%). The genes are TRBV2 and TRBJ1-1; tentative D call: TRBD1 (6 bases). Germline values: CDR1 SNHLY, CDR2 FYNNEI. Trimming took 4 bases from V and 5 from J, leaving 17 bases between them. The CDR3 is 15 amino acids. CDR3 sequence (DNA): TGTGCCAGCAGTGCTTCTAGGGGGGGAGGGACTGAAGCTTTCTTT. Translation gives CASSASRGGGTEAFF. Based on the CDR3 plus reference TRBV2 and TRBJ1-1, the full variable domain is EPEVTQTPSHQVTQMGQEVILRCVPISNHLYFYWYRQILGQKVEFLVSFYNNEISEKSEIFDDQFSVERPDGSNFTLKIRSTKLEDSAMYFCASSASRGGGTEAFFGQGTRLTVV.

This clone has just a few counts. The rearrangement joins TRBV27 to TRBJ2-1, with TRBD2 matching over 9 bases. The CDR3 totals 14 residues. V shed 10 bases, J shed 9 bases, and the junction held 13 bases outside the gene matches. Germline V gene data show CDR1 as MNHEY and CDR2 as SMNVEV (reference sequence). The CDR3 is CATSWSGRRSEQFF. CDR3 in DNA: TGTGCCACCTCGTGGAGCGGGAGGAGGTCTGAGCAGTTCTTC.

By frequency in the sample, this clone is medium-sized (0.01 to 0.1%). The V and J genes are TRBV4-2 and TRBJ1-5; no clear D. V gave up 0 bases and J gave up 5 bases, with 11 bases separating them. Germline assignment: CDR1 LGHNA and CDR2 YNFKEQ. The CDR3 extends over 15 amino acids. The CDR3 loop is CASSQDSPADQPQHF. CDR3 sequence (DNA): TGTGCCAGCAGCCAAGATTCTCCGGCGGATCAGCCCCAGCATTTT.

This clone was picked up a small number of times. The chain couples TRBV19 to TRBJ1-1; D not certain. This CDR3 contains 12 residues. Germline-derived CDR1 and CDR2 are LNHDA and SQIVND (reference sequence). Trimming took off 6 bases at V and 0 bases at J, with 5 bases between the two ends. CDR3 amino acids: CASRFMNTEAFF. The CDR3 DNA reads TGTGCCAGTAGATTTATGAACACTGAAGCTTTCTTT.

This clone is deemed large (0.1 to 1%). V usage is TRBV2 and J usage is TRBJ2-7; no reliable D call. CDR1 and CDR2 (germline): SNHLY, FYNNEI. The V and J ends lost 3 bases and 7 bases respectively, with 7 bases between them. The CDR3 has 11 amino acids. DNA for the CDR3: TGTGCCAGCAGTGAGTGGAAAGAGCAGTACTTC. Translated: CASSEWKEQYF.

The chain couples TRBV6-5 to TRBJ2-1, with D maybe TRBD2 (5 bases). Germline CDR1 and CDR2: MNHEY and SVGAGI. V shed 0 bases and J shed 2 bases, with 8 bases lying between them. The CDR3 has 15 residues. In DNA form, the CDR3 reads TGTGCCAGCAGTTACTCGCAGGAGGCCTACAATGAGCAGTTCTTC. The encoded protein is CASSYSQEAYNEQFF.

In its sample, this clone was seen a few times. CDR3 DNA: TGCGCCAGCAGTGACTTTGATCAGACAGGTTGGAACACTGAAGCTTTCTTT. Its protein product is CASSDFDQTGWNTEAFF. The chain joins TRBV10-1 to TRBJ1-1; D is perhaps TRBD1 (6 bases). The V end was cut by 3 bases, the J end by 1 base, with 18 bases between. This CDR3 is 17 amino acids long. Germline-derived CDR1 and CDR2 are WNHNN and SYGVQD (reference sequence).

The chain is built from TRBV2 and TRBJ2-3, with 11 positions matching TRBD1. V was pared by 4 bases and J by 5 bases, with 5 bases of the junction left unmatched. The germline V gene encodes CDR1 SNHLY and CDR2 FYNNEI. The CDR3 loop spans 15 amino acids. The CDR3 bases are TGTGCCAGCAGTGGGGACAGGGGGTACAAAGATACGCAGTATTTT. Translated: CASSGDRGYKDTQYF.

In this sample, this clone turned up a few times. The chain links TRBV28 to TRBJ1-2; D remains ambiguous. The CDR3 is 17 residues long. V lost 8 bases, J lost 3 bases, and 25 bases lay in between. Looked up from germline, CDR1 is MDHEN and CDR2 is SYDVKM. This CDR3 is CASGLTGVLTSHYGYTF. The CDR3 DNA follows: TGTGCCAGCGGTCTGACGGGCGTACTAACAAGTCACTATGGCTACACCTTC.

This chain uses TRBV5-1 with TRBJ2-2; 9 positions agree with TRBD2. J gave up 0 bases and V 7 bases, and 10 bases lay outside the gene matches. Germline CDR1 SGHRS, CDR2 YFSETQ. This CDR3 has 17 amino acids. CDR3 coding DNA: TGCGCCAGCTGCCCCAATAGCGGGAGTGCGAACACCGGGGAGCTGTTTTTT. As protein: CASCPNSGSANTGELFF.